The 31 T cell receptor beta chains below were found in one sample sequenced in a study of blood T cell repertoires in COVID-19. TCRdb's table, derived via immunoSEQ multiplex PCR, lists solely in-frame clones and lacks some. The table lists approximately 300,000 clones, roughly four fifths of them singletons, with 15% to 19% in the top ten. Input material: peripheral blood. These receptors were collected from a person aged 65-85 years with COVID-19, enrolled during active disease.

This clone was picked up many times. V and J are TRBV4-3 and TRBJ1-2; D ambiguous. Germline V gene data show CDR1 as LGHNA and CDR2 as YSLEER. This CDR3 spans 17 amino acids. Between the trimmed V and J ends, which lost 0 bases and 4 bases, there was a span of 18 bases. CDR3 sequence (DNA): TGCGCCAGCAGCCAAGATATCGCAGAGCAGTGGGCCTATGGCTACACCTTC. It specifies CASSQDIAEQWAYGYTF.

The chain combines TRBV3-1 (or the pseudogene TRBV3-2) with TRBJ2-7; a possible D gene is TRBD1 (6 bases). Germline CDR1 reads LGHDT; CDR2 reads YNNKEL (reference sequence). V lost 4 bases, J lost 2 bases, and 12 bases lay in between. The CDR3 runs 14 residues. The CDR3 here is CASSPRGLTYEQYF. The CDR3 nucleotides are TGTGCCAGCAGCCCCAGGGGTCTGACCTACGAGCAGTACTTC.

V gene TRBV9 combines with J gene TRBJ1-1, with D perhaps matching TRBD1 (5 bases). CDR3 length: 13 residues. Germline CDR1 SGDLS, CDR2 YYNGEE. Trimming took off 4 bases at V and 1 base at J, with 8 bases between the two ends. For the CDR3, the DNA is TGTGCCAGCAGCCCTGGACAGAACACTGAAGCTTTCTTT. This codes for CASSPGQNTEAFF.

The rearrangement links TRBV2 to TRBJ2-7, with a possible D match to TRBD2 (5 bases). The length of the CDR3 is 15 residues. V was shortened by 3 bases and J by 0 bases, with 12 bases between the two germline ends. CDR1 is SNHLY, CDR2 FYNNEI, per germline. The CDR3 spells CASSEDFMSSYEQYF. CDR3 DNA: TGTGCCAGCAGTGAGGACTTCATGAGCTCCTACGAGCAGTACTTC.

This chain uses TRBV9 with TRBJ2-1, with D possibly matching TRBD2 (5 bases). Germline V gene sequence: CDR1 SGDLS, CDR2 YYNGEE. Trimming removed 4 bases at V and 4 bases at J, with 15 bases between. The CDR3 runs 15 residues. The CDR3 coding sequence is TGTGCCAGCAGCCCTAGTGGGAGTACGTACAATGAGCAGTTCTTC. As protein: CASSPSGSTYNEQFF. The variable domain in full, with the rest retrieved from reference TRBV9 and TRBJ2-1, is DSGVTQTPKHLITATGQRVTLRCSPRSGDLSVYWYQQSLDQGLQFLIQYYNGEERAKGNILERFSAQQFPDLHSELNLSSLELGDSALYFCASSPSGSTYNEQFFGPGTRLTVL.

This clone was seen more than once but under ten times. The chain combines TRBV2 with TRBJ1-2; 10 bases align to TRBD1. From germline, CDR1 is SNHLY and CDR2 FYNNEI. This CDR3 contains 13 residues. Trimming removed 9 bases from V and 7 bases from J; junction bases left unmatched: 8. CDR3 region: CASKTGGLGGYTF. DNA of the CDR3: TGTGCCAGTAAGACAGGGGGCCTTGGTGGCTACACCTTC.

The chain is built from TRBV7-8 and TRBJ1-5; 9 bases line up with TRBD1. Per the germline V gene, CDR1 is SGHVS and CDR2 is FQNEAQ. CDR3 length equals 14 residues. V was clipped by 1 base and J by 5 bases; unmatched bases: 0. CDR3: CASSLGTGDQPQHF. The CDR3 bases are TGTGCCAGCAGCTTAGGGACAGGGGATCAGCCCCAGCATTTT.

This clone was found once. The CDR3 region has the DNA TGTGCCAGCAGCCAATCAGGGCGGCTTGGCTACACCTTC. Encoded protein: CASSQSGRLGYTF. This chain uses TRBV14 with TRBJ1-2; weak D call: TRBD1 (5 bases). CDR3 length equals 13 residues. V was pared by 2 bases and J by 7 bases, with 11 bases between. CDR1 and CDR2 (germline): SGHDN, FVKESK.

CDR3 DNA sequence: TGTGCCAGCAGCTTGGGCAGTACCGTCTACGAGCAGTACTTC. It specifies CASSLGSTVYEQYF. This chain joins TRBV7-2 and TRBJ2-7; D remains unclear. This CDR3 spans 14 amino acids. Germline values: CDR1 SGHTA, CDR2 FQGNSA. Trimming stripped 3 bases from V and 3 bases from J, with 12 bases between.

V and J are TRBV9 and TRBJ1-6; perhaps TRBD1 as D (5 bases). The germline V and J ends were trimmed by 1 base and 14 bases, with 13 bases remaining between them. The CDR3 is 13 amino acids. In germline, CDR1 is SGDLS, CDR2 YYNGEE. DNA for the CDR3: TGTGCCAGCAGCGTATCGACTGAAGGGGCCCTCCACTTT. Translated, it gives CASSVSTEGALHF.

The V call is TRBV11-2, the J call TRBJ1-1; D uncertain. CDR1 is SGHAT and CDR2 is FQNNGV in the germline V gene. The ends were cut back, 2 bases at V and 1 base at J, with 5 bases in the middle. CDR3 size: 13 residues. CDR3 residues: CASSLKQNTEAFF. CDR3 bases: TGTGCCAGCAGCTTAAAACAGAACACTGAAGCTTTCTTT.

The chain recombines TRBV5-1 with TRBJ2-3; the match to TRBD1 covers 7 bases. The CDR3 length is 13 residues. Germline CDR1 is SGHRS and CDR2 is YFSETQ. The junction had 7 bases not matched to a gene; V was cut back by 4 bases and J by 8 bases. CDR3 sequence: CASSNDREGTQYF. As DNA, the CDR3 is TGCGCCAGCAGCAACGACAGGGAAGGTACGCAGTATTTT.

This rearrangement joins TRBV27 to TRBJ2-4, with 10 bases fitting TRBD1. The V gene end was trimmed by 6 bases and the J gene end by 6 bases; junction bases not matched to a gene: 8. The CDR3 consists of 15 residues. The germline CDR1 and CDR2 sequences are MNHEY and SMNVEV (reference sequence). The CDR3 loop is CASRTGGARTNIQYF. As DNA, the CDR3 is TGTGCCAGCAGGACAGGGGGCGCCCGTACAAACATTCAGTACTTC.

V is TRBV7-2 and J is TRBJ2-7; 8 bases match TRBD2. J lost 2 bases, V lost 3 bases, and 3 bases had no gene match. Germline V lookup: CDR1 SGHTA, CDR2 FQGNSA. The CDR3 covers 14 residues. CDR3 coding DNA: TGTGCCAGCAGCTTTACTAGCGGCGCCTACGAGCAGTACTTC. Protein: CASSFTSGAYEQYF. The variable domain in full, with the rest retrieved from reference TRBV7-2 and TRBJ2-7, is GAGVSQSPSNKVTEKGKDVELRCDPISGHTALYWYRQSLGQGLEFLIYFQGNSAPDKSGLPSDRFSAERTGGSVSTLTIQRTQQEDSAVYLCASSFTSGAYEQYFGPGTRLTVT.

The rearrangement uses TRBV30 and TRBJ2-7; a possible D gene is TRBD2 (6 bases). The CDR3 length is 15 residues. CDR1 and CDR2 (germline): GTSNPN, SVGIG (reference sequence). V shed 3 bases and J shed 0 bases, with 15 bases lying between them. CDR3 protein: CAWRFSDGSSYEQYF. CDR3 sequence (DNA): TGTGCCTGGAGGTTTTCGGACGGGAGCTCCTACGAGCAGTACTTC. Using reference TRBV30 and TRBJ2-7 for the parts outside the CDR3, the full variable domain is SQTIHQWPATLVQPVGSPLSLECTVEGTSNPNLYWYRQAAGRGLQLLFYSVGIGQISSEVPQNLSASRPQDRQFILSSKKLLLSDSGFYLCAWRFSDGSSYEQYFGPGTRLTVT.

The rearrangement joins TRBV27 to TRBJ1-2; the D gene is possibly TRBD1 (6 bases). CDR1 is MNHEY, CDR2 SMNVEV, per germline (reference sequence). This CDR3 comprises 15 residues. V was clipped by 4 bases and J by 0 bases, with 12 bases between them. The CDR3 nucleotides read TGTGCCAGCAGTTCCCGGGACACAACTAACTATGGCTACACCTTC. Its translation: CASSSRDTTNYGYTF.

J is TRBJ1-2 and V is TRBV7-9; a weak D match, TRBD1 (6 bases). CDR3 length: 14 amino acids. With 4 bases removed from V and 7 bases from J, the gap between germline ends came to 16 bases. Germline-derived CDR1 and CDR2 are SEHNR and FQNEAQ (reference sequence). The CDR3 loop is CASSSPSGGGGYTF. Written as DNA, the CDR3 is TGTGCCAGCAGCTCCCCCTCGGGGGGCGGTGGCTACACCTTC.

This clone was seen only a few times. The V gene is TRBV6-1, the J gene TRBJ2-1; 8 bases are shared with TRBD2. The CDR3 is 17 amino acids. Looked up from germline, CDR1 is MNHNS and CDR2 is SASEGT. Losses at the gene ends were 4 bases for V and 6 bases for J; bases not matched to a gene: 14. CDR3 loop: CASSGRTPGLGTNEQFF. In DNA, the CDR3 is TGTGCCAGCAGTGGCCGTACTCCGGGACTAGGAACCAATGAGCAGTTCTTC.

The chain carries TRBV28 and TRBJ1-5, with D possibly matching TRBD1 (5 bases). Germline assignment: CDR1 MDHEN and CDR2 SYDVKM. Trimming cost V 5 bases and J 5 bases, with 13 bases left between them. The CDR3 spans 14 residues. The CDR3 DNA reads as TGTGCCAGCAGTCGGGAGGGGACCCATCAGCCCCAGCATTTT. This translates into CASSREGTHQPQHF. Filled out from reference TRBV28 and TRBJ1-5, the complete variable domain reads DVKVTQSSRYLVKRTGEKVFLECVQDMDHENMFWYRQDPGLGLRLIYFSYDVKMKEKGDIPEGYSVSREKKERFSLILESASTNQTSMYLCASSREGTHQPQHFGDGTRLSIL.

This clone was picked up one time. The CDR3 region has the DNA TGTGCATCCAGTTGGGGGGGAGGGCCACGGAATGAGCAGTTCTTC. Protein product: CASSWGGGPRNEQFF. The genes are TRBV28 and TRBJ2-1; 7 bases line up with TRBD2. The V gene's germline CDR1 is MDHEN and CDR2 SYDVKM. The CDR3 totals 15 residues.

The J gene is TRBJ2-7, the V gene TRBV10-2; perhaps TRBD2 as D (5 bases). The CDR3 runs 13 residues. V was shortened by 4 bases and J by 3 bases, with 10 bases between the two germline ends. CDR1 and CDR2 (germline): WSHSY, SAAADI. CDR3 residues: CASSAGGYYEQYF. For the CDR3, the DNA is TGCGCCAGCAGTGCTGGAGGCTACTACGAGCAGTACTTC.

The chain has TRBV7-9 and TRBJ1-2; TRBD1 matches 8 bases. Germline CDR1 SEHNR, CDR2 FQNEAQ (reference sequence). The CDR3 is 16 amino acids. V trimming: 3 bases; J trimming: 1 base; junction bases outside the gene matches: 7. This CDR3 reads CASSLRTGRDNYGYTF. For the CDR3, the DNA is TGTGCCAGCAGCTTGAGGACAGGGAGGGATAACTATGGCTACACCTTC.

The table lists this clone with a count of one. This chain connects TRBV28 to TRBJ1-5; 7 bases agree with TRBD1. The CDR3 has 12 residues. Germline CDR1 reads MDHEN; CDR2 reads SYDVKM. The ends lost 10 bases at V and 4 bases at J; junction bases unmatched: 4. CDR3 nucleotide sequence: TGTGCCATACAGGGACAGAATCAGCCCCAGCATTTT. Residues: CAIQGQNQPQHF.

The chain couples TRBV6-5 to TRBJ1-1; possibly TRBD1 for D (5 bases). Germline lookup yields CDR1 MNHEY and CDR2 SVGAGI. CDR3 length: 15 amino acids. Trimming took off 5 bases at V and 4 bases at J, with 17 bases between the two ends. The CDR3 loop reads CASSKTTRVSTEAFF. CDR3 in DNA: TGTGCCAGCAGTAAAACGACCAGGGTAAGCACTGAAGCTTTCTTT.

The chain has TRBV2 and TRBJ1-2; D remains ambiguous. Germline V CDR1 and CDR2: SNHLY, FYNNEI. The ends were cut back, 7 bases at V and 3 bases at J, with 9 bases in the middle. The CDR3 is 12 residues long. The CDR3 spells CASTGEDYGYTF. The DNA for the CDR3 is TGTGCCAGCACGGGAGAGGACTATGGCTACACCTTC.

V usage is TRBV5-6 and J usage is TRBJ1-5, with D perhaps matching TRBD1 (6 bases). The V gene's germline CDR1 is SGHDT and CDR2 YYEEEE. The CDR3 extends over 15 amino acids. V was shortened by 1 base and J by 1 base, with 9 bases between the two germline ends. CDR3 in amino acids: CASSLKDRSNQPQHF. DNA of the CDR3: TGTGCCAGCAGCTTGAAAGACAGGAGCAATCAGCCCCAGCATTTT.

The rearrangement links TRBV5-1 to TRBJ2-3, with TRBD1 matching 8 bases. The CDR3 has 15 amino acids. J gave up 2 bases and V 0 bases, and 2 bases lay outside the gene matches. Looked up from germline, CDR1 is SGHRS and CDR2 is YFSETQ. The chain's CDR3 is CASSLDRGDTDTQYF. CDR3 in DNA: TGCGCCAGCAGCTTGGACAGGGGGGACACAGATACGCAGTATTTT.

J is TRBJ1-5 and V is TRBV27, with D possibly being TRBD1 (6 bases). The CDR3 extends over 16 amino acids. The germline V and J ends were trimmed by 5 bases and 3 bases, with 17 bases remaining between them. Germline V gene data show CDR1 as MNHEY and CDR2 as SMNVEV (reference sequence). The CDR3 spells CASSASADRNNQPQHF. The DNA for the CDR3 is TGTGCCAGCAGTGCAAGCGCAGACAGGAACAATCAGCCCCAGCATTTT.

The chain recombines TRBV9 with TRBJ2-2; 9 nucleotides line up with TRBD2. CDR1 and CDR2 (germline): SGDLS, YYNGEE. The CDR3 consists of 16 residues. The trim removed 6 bases at V and 7 bases at J, leaving 13 bases unmatched. DNA for the CDR3: TGTGCCAGCACCCAGGGTAGCGGGAGTTCGGGCGGGGAGCTGTTTTTT. It codes for CASTQGSGSSGGELFF.

The J gene is TRBJ2-1, the V gene TRBV7-9; tentatively, D is TRBD2 (6 bases). CDR1 and CDR2 from the germline V gene are SEHNR and FQNEAQ (reference sequence). V lost 7 bases and J lost 9, with 13 bases in between. The length of the CDR3 is 12 residues. The CDR3 reads CASTIIGSEQFF. CDR3 nucleotides: TGTGCCAGCACCATCATCGGGAGTGAGCAGTTCTTC.

As for this clone: Other DNA variants within this sample encode the same CDR3. The rearrangement uses TRBV19 and TRBJ1-1; tentatively, D is TRBD1 (6 bases). Germline V gene sequence: CDR1 LNHDA, CDR2 SQIVND (reference sequence). V shed 7 bases and J shed 1 base, with 10 bases lying between them. The CDR3 is 13 residues long. The CDR3 is CASTTTGNTEAFF. The CDR3 DNA is TGTGCCAGTACCACGACAGGGAACACTGAAGCTTTCTTT. Based on the CDR3 plus reference TRBV19 and TRBJ1-1, the full variable domain is DGGITQSPKYLFRKEGQNVTLSCEQNLNHDAMYWYRQDPGQGLRLIYYSQIVNDFQKGDIAEGYSVSREKKESFPLTVTSAQKNPTAFYLCASTTTGNTEAFFGQGTRLTVV.